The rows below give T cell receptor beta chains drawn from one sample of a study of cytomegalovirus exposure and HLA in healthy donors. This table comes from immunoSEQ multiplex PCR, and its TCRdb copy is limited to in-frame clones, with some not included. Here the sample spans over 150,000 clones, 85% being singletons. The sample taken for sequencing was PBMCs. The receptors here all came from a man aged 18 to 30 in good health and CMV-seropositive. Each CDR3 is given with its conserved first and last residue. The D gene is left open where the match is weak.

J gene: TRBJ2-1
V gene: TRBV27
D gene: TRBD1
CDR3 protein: CASSLDRGTEQFF

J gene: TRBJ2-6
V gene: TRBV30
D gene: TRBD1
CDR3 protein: CAWSTGAGANVLTF

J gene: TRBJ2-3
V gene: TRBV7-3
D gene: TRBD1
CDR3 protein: CASSSTGGNADTQYF

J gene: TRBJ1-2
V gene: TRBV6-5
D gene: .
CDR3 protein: CASSYGAYGYTF

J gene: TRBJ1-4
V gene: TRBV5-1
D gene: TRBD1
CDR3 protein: CASSTGDRPEKLFF

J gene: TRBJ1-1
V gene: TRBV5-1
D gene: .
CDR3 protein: CASLGEHGTEAFF

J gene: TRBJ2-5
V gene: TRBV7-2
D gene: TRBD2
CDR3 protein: CASTEGVAGAPEETQYF

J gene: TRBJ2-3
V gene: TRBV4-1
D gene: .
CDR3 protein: CASSQPVETQYF

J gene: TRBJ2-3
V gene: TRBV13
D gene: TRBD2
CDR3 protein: CASSFAGGLDGDTQYF

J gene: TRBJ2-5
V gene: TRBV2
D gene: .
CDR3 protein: CASMRLGQETQYF

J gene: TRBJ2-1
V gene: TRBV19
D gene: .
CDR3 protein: CATAEGHVNEQFF

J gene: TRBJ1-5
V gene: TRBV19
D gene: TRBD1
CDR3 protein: CAISGTGQNQPQHF

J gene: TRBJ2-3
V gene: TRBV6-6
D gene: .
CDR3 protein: CASSYRRGRDTDTQYF

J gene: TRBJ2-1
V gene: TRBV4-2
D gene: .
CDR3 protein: CASSQDVGSYNEQFF

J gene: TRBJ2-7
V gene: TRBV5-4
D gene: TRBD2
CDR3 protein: CASSLTSGGLYEQYF

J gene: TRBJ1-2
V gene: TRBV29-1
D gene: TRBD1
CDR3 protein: CSTHGTVYGYTF

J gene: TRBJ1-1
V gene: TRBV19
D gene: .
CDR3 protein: CASSKAENTEAFF

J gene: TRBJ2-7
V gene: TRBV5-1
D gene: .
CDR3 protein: CASSLVSSASSYEQYF

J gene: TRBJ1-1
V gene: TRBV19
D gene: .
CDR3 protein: CASRVQSNTEAFF

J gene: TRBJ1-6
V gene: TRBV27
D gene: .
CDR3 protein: CASGGGGSSYNSPLHF

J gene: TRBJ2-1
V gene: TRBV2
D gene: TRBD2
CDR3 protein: CASSRLAGYNEQFF

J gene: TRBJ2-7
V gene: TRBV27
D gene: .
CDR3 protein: CASAGESSYEQYF

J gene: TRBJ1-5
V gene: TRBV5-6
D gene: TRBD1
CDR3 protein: CASSFTGGGQPQHF

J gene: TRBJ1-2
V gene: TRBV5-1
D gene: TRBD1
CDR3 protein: CASNPTGTGFLFGYGYTF

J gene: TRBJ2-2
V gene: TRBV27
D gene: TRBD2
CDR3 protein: CASSPYIGREGHYGELFF

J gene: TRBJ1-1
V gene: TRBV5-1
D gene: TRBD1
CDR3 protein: CASSFGTGYDEAFF

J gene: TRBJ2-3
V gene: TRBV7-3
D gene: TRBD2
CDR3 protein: CASSLLPSGSDTQYF